The next 32 T cell receptor beta chains were all read from a single sample in a study of cytomegalovirus exposure and HLA in healthy donors. The PCR contained 60 Vbeta and 13 Jbeta primers. The repertoire was sequenced with immunoSEQ multiplex PCR; TCRdb's copy has only in-frame clones and lacks some. The table includes about 98,000 clones, about three quarters detected once. The source material was PBMCs. These receptors originate from a human donor in good health.

This clone was found a few times. The rearrangement links TRBV6-6 to TRBJ2-3; 8 nucleotides match TRBD2. Unmatched junction bases numbered 2, after V lost 0 bases and J lost 0 bases. The CDR3 covers 16 residues. Germline CDR1 is MNHNY and CDR2 is SVGAGI (reference sequence). The CDR3 DNA reads as TGTGCCAGCAGTTACTCGTCTAGCGGGAGCACAGATACGCAGTATTTT. This sequence encodes CASSYSSSGSTDTQYF.

This chain links TRBV7-9 with TRBJ1-1; TRBD1 might be the D (5 bases). From germline, CDR1 is SEHNR and CDR2 FQNEAQ (reference sequence). The CDR3 has 15 residues. V lost 5 bases, J lost 1 base, and 14 bases lay in between. The CDR3 sequence is CASSPQRQTNTEAFF. CDR3 in DNA: TGTGCCAGCAGCCCCCAGAGACAGACGAACACTGAAGCTTTCTTT. The full variable domain, in which reference TRBV7-9 and TRBJ1-1 provide the parts outside the CDR3, is DTGVSQNPRHKITKRGQNVTFRCDPISEHNRLYWYRQTLGQGPEFLTYFQNEAQLEKSRLLSDRFSAERPKGSFSTLEIQRTEQGDSAMYLCASSPQRQTNTEAFFGQGTRLTVV.

The chain has TRBV18 and TRBJ2-3, with D perhaps matching TRBD2 (5 bases). The germline V gene has CDR1 KGHSH and CDR2 LQKENI. CDR3 size: 15 residues. The V gene lost 3 bases and the J gene lost 2 bases, with 12 bases spanning the gap. Here the CDR3 DNA reads TGTGCCAGCTCACCCCGCAGCGGATACACAGATACGCAGTATTTT. Translated: CASSPRSGYTDTQYF.

The chain employs TRBV2 and TRBJ1-1; tentatively, D is TRBD1 (6 bases). Trimming stripped 6 bases from V and 7 bases from J, with 15 bases between. The CDR3 is made up of 13 amino acids. Germline CDR1 is SNHLY and CDR2 is FYNNEI. This chain's CDR3 is CASSPGVLGEAFF. The CDR3 DNA reads TGTGCCAGCAGCCCAGGGGTATTAGGTGAAGCTTTCTTT.

The CDR3 is CASSAPNSAEAFF. The CDR3 bases are TGCGCCAGCAGCGCCCCGAACTCGGCTGAAGCTTTCTTT. The rearrangement joins TRBV4-3 to TRBJ1-1; D remains ambiguous. Germline V gene lookup returns CDR1 LGHNA and CDR2 YSLEER. Trimming removed 5 bases from V and 6 bases from J, with 13 bases in between. CDR3 size: 13 residues.

The rearrangement uses TRBV10-3 and TRBJ2-7, with a weak D call TRBD1 (6 bases). CDR3 size: 16 residues. Trimming pared 2 bases from V and 2 bases from J, leaving 16 bases between. The germline gives CDR1 ENHRY, CDR2 SYGVKD. The CDR3 reads CAISERTGTNTYEQYF. In DNA, the CDR3 is TGTGCCATCAGTGAGCGAACCGGGACAAATACCTACGAGCAGTACTTC.

The chain is built from TRBV5-8 and TRBJ2-1, with D possibly being TRBD2 (6 bases). Per germline, CDR1 SGHTS and CDR2 YDEGEE. V lost 4 bases and J lost 3, with 8 bases in between. This CDR3 contains 13 residues. CDR3 DNA: TGTGCCAGCAGCAGGGGACTCTACAATGAGCAGTTCTTC. Amino acids: CASSRGLYNEQFF. Full variable domain (missing parts from reference TRBV5-8 and TRBJ2-1): EAGVTQSPTHLIKTRGQQATLRCSPISGHTSVYWYQQALGLGLQFLLWYDEGEERNRGNFPPRFSGRQFPNYSSELNVNALELEDSALYLCASSRGLYNEQFFGPGTRLTVL.

The chain combines TRBV5-6 with TRBJ1-2, with TRBD1 as a possible D gene (6 bases). The V gene's germline CDR1 is SGHDT and CDR2 YYEEEE. Trimming shortened V by 4 bases and J by 5 bases, and 18 bases separated the two germline ends. There are 15 residues in the CDR3. For the CDR3, the DNA is TGTGCCAGCAGCCTTGGCAGGGGAGATTATTATGGCTACACCTTC. Its translation is CASSLGRGDYYGYTF.

This chain links TRBV25-1 with TRBJ2-1; 7 bases agree with TRBD2. V shed 1 base and J 7 bases; nucleotides not matched to a gene: 4. Germline lookup yields CDR1 MGHDK and CDR2 SYGVNS. CDR3 length: 14 amino acids. CDR3: CASSEFGGGNEQFF. The CDR3 bases are TGTGCCAGCAGTGAATTTGGCGGGGGTAATGAGCAGTTCTTC.

The J gene is TRBJ1-4, the V gene TRBV6-5, with 8 positions matching TRBD1. Germline assignment: CDR1 MNHEY and CDR2 SVGAGI. J lost 6 bases, V lost 2 bases, and 8 bases had no gene match. CDR3 length: 16 residues. The DNA of the CDR3 is TGTGCCAGCAGTTACAGTACCGGGACAGGCTATGAAAAACTGTTTTTT. It codes for CASSYSTGTGYEKLFF.

The CDR3 region is CASSEIGQGSYGYTF. The CDR3 coding sequence is TGTGCCAGCAGTGAAATTGGTCAGGGCTCCTATGGCTACACCTTC. The gene calls are TRBV6-1 and TRBJ1-2; tentatively, D is TRBD1 (5 bases). This CDR3 spans 15 amino acids. Trimming pared 2 bases from V and 4 bases from J, leaving 14 bases between. Germline V CDR1 and CDR2: MNHNS, SASEGT.

The gene calls are TRBV14 and TRBJ2-2, with 11 positions matching TRBD1. The CDR3 runs to 15 residues. The germline gives CDR1 SGHDN, CDR2 FVKESK. J lost 2 bases, V lost 4 bases, and 0 bases had no gene match. Here the CDR3 reads CASSRTGGNTGELFF. In DNA form, the CDR3 reads TGTGCCAGCAGCCGGACAGGGGGCAACACCGGGGAGCTGTTTTTT.

This chain connects TRBV7-2 to TRBJ2-5; the D is unclear. Germline V lookup: CDR1 SGHTA, CDR2 FQGNSA. The germline V and J ends were trimmed by 5 bases and 3 bases, with 16 bases remaining between them. The CDR3 covers 15 residues. The CDR3 bases are TGTGCCAGCAGCCCAAGCAGTGGTACTAAAGAGACCCAGTACTTC. It is translated as CASSPSSGTKETQYF.

In DNA, the CDR3 is TGTGCCAGCAGCTTAGTTGGAGTGGCAGAGACCCAGTACTTC. It yields the protein CASSLVGVAETQYF. This chain links TRBV7-7 with TRBJ2-5, with no clear D. The CDR3 covers 14 residues. Germline-derived CDR1 and CDR2 are SSHAT and FNYEAQ (reference sequence). V lost 1 base to trimming and J lost 4 bases, with 10 bases between them.

The chain couples TRBV5-1 to TRBJ1-4, with a tentative D call TRBD1 (5 bases). There are 17 residues in the CDR3. The V gene lost 4 bases and the J gene lost 0 bases, with 16 bases spanning the gap. Germline V gene lookup returns CDR1 SGHRS and CDR2 YFSETQ. CDR3 in DNA: TGCGCCAGCAGCGGCAGAAGGAGGGGAGCAACTAATGAAAAACTGTTTTTT. Translated: CASSGRRRGATNEKLFF.

The sample holds one count of this clone. V is TRBV2 and J is TRBJ2-1; 7 nucleotides match TRBD2. Germline-derived CDR1 and CDR2 are SNHLY and FYNNEI. CDR3 length: 15 residues. Germline trimming cut 8 bases from V and 5 bases from J; bases unmatched to any gene: 12. DNA of the CDR3: TGTGCCAGCCGAGAGGCTAGCGGAGCCAACAATGAGCAGTTCTTC. This encodes CASREASGANNEQFF.

This clone appeared a few times. V usage is TRBV10-2 and J usage is TRBJ1-5, with TRBD1 matching 8 bases. Germline values: CDR1 WSHSY, CDR2 SAAADI. V dropped 4 bases and J dropped 6; count of bases not matched to a gene: 5. This CDR3 region has 14 residues. The CDR3 reads CASSAGQVGQPQHF. CDR3 DNA sequence: TGCGCCAGCAGTGCGGGACAGGTTGGTCAGCCCCAGCATTTT.

The V and J genes are TRBV7-8 and TRBJ1-4; perhaps TRBD1 as D (6 bases). V was trimmed by 6 bases and J by 8 bases, leaving 10 bases between them. The CDR3 sequence is 12 residues long. Germline V lookup: CDR1 SGHVS, CDR2 FQNEAQ. The CDR3 loop reads CASREGGEKLFF. The CDR3 DNA reads as TGTGCCAGCAGGGAAGGGGGAGAAAAACTGTTTTTT.

V is TRBV27 and J is TRBJ1-5, with D unclear. The germline V and J ends were trimmed by 5 bases and 3 bases, with 14 bases remaining between them. The CDR3 loop spans 15 amino acids. Looked up from germline, CDR1 is MNHEY and CDR2 is SMNVEV (reference sequence). The DNA for the CDR3 is TGTGCCAGCAGTATTCGGGAAAGAGACAATCAGCCCCAGCATTTT. It yields the protein CASSIRERDNQPQHF.

This clone was observed a few times. The junction departs from germline at one end; a sequencing error may be responsible. This rearrangement joins TRBV7-9 to TRBJ2-7, with TRBD1 as a possible D gene (6 bases). This CDR3 is built from 17 residues. CDR1 is SEHNR and CDR2 is FQNEAQ in the germline V gene (reference sequence). CDR3: CSSSLWTLRDNSYEQYF. CDR3 DNA: TGTTCCAGCAGCTTATGGACCCTCAGGGACAACTCCTACGAGCAGTACTTC.

The chain employs TRBV15 and TRBJ1-2; possible D gene TRBD1, 5 bases. This CDR3 contains 17 residues. The germline CDR1 and CDR2 sequences are LNHNV and YYDKDF (reference sequence). Trimming took off 0 bases at V and 1 base at J, with 15 bases between the two ends. CDR3 in amino acids: CATSRDEGAGINYGYTF. CDR3 DNA: TGTGCCACCAGCAGAGATGAAGGGGCAGGAATTAACTATGGCTACACCTTC.

The V call is TRBV19, the J call TRBJ1-1; D unresolved. Germline CDR1 reads LNHDA; CDR2 reads SQIVND (reference sequence). Trimming took off 3 bases at V and 2 bases at J, with 19 bases between the two ends. The CDR3 covers 17 residues. The CDR3 DNA reads TGTGCCAGTAGTATCAAGTTAGAGGGTTACCGAAACACTGAAGCTTTCTTT. Its translation is CASSIKLEGYRNTEAFF.

The chain has TRBV6-1 and TRBJ2-3; 16 positions agree with TRBD2. This CDR3 spans 18 amino acids. The germline V gene has CDR1 MNHNS and CDR2 SASEGT. J lost 6 bases, V lost 2 bases, and 8 bases had no gene match. The CDR3 DNA follows: TGTGCCAGCAGTGAACCGGGACTAGCGGGAGGGCTTGGGGATACGCAGTATTTT. Its protein product is CASSEPGLAGGLGDTQYF.

The chain recombines TRBV2 with TRBJ2-3, with a possible D match to TRBD2 (5 bases). V was shortened by 8 bases and J by 4 bases, with 10 bases between the two germline ends. The CDR3 length is 12 residues. CDR1 is SNHLY and CDR2 is FYNNEI in the germline V gene. CDR3 residues: CASEGIADTQYF. CDR3 DNA sequence: TGTGCCAGCGAGGGTATTGCAGATACGCAGTATTTT.

J is TRBJ2-3 and V is TRBV9, with D unclear. The CDR3 is 16 amino acids. Germline values: CDR1 SGDLS, CDR2 YYNGEE. V was shortened by 4 bases and J by 0 bases, with 15 bases between the two germline ends. DNA for the CDR3: TGTGCCAGCAGCCCCAGAGCGAGAACTAGCACAGATACGCAGTATTTT. Translating gives CASSPRARTSTDTQYF. The whole variable domain, filled in from reference TRBV9 and TRBJ2-3, reads DSGVTQTPKHLITATGQRVTLRCSPRSGDLSVYWYQQSLDQGLQFLIQYYNGEERAKGNILERFSAQQFPDLHSELNLSSLELGDSALYFCASSPRARTSTDTQYFGPGTRLTVL.

This rearrangement joins TRBV25-1 to TRBJ2-1, with a possible D match to TRBD1 (5 bases). In germline, CDR1 is MGHDK, CDR2 SYGVNS. CDR3 length: 14 residues. V was trimmed by 11 bases and J by 5 bases, leaving 19 bases between them. The CDR3 loop is CAPRGAGLHNEQFF. For the CDR3, the DNA is TGTGCCCCTAGGGGTGCAGGATTACACAATGAGCAGTTCTTC.

Only one count was recorded for this clone. This sequence joins TRBV15 and TRBJ1-2, with 8 bases that match TRBD1. Germline V gene data show CDR1 as LNHNV and CDR2 as YYDKDF (reference sequence). Trimming cost V 2 bases and J 8 bases; bases outside gene matches: 10. The CDR3 is 15 amino acids. The CDR3 loop is CATSRTRDRLTGYTF. CDR3 bases: TGTGCCACCAGCAGAACCCGGGACAGGTTGACGGGCTACACCTTC.

The chain is built from TRBV29-1 and TRBJ2-2; 15 bases are a match to TRBD2. Trimming removed 2 bases from V and 7 bases from J; junction bases left unmatched: 8. This CDR3 has 17 residues. CDR1 SQVTM and CDR2 ANQGSEA come from the germline V gene. CDR3 nucleotides: TGCAGCGTTGAAACCAGGACTAGCGGGAGGGTAGTCGGGGAGCTGTTTTTT. This gives the protein CSVETRTSGRVVGELFF.

The rearrangement uses TRBV19 and TRBJ2-2; 10 positions agree with TRBD2. After removal of 7 bases from V and 0 bases from J, the junction contained 2 bases not matched to a gene. CDR1 is LNHDA, CDR2 SQIVND, per germline (reference sequence). There are 15 residues in the CDR3. The CDR3 DNA reads TGTGCCAGTAACCTAGCGGGAGCGAACACCGGGGAGCTGTTTTTT. Translation: CASNLAGANTGELFF.

The chain couples TRBV5-1 to TRBJ1-2, with D tentatively TRBD1 (5 bases). Germline lookup yields CDR1 SGHRS and CDR2 YFSETQ. The V end was cut by 0 bases, the J end by 4 bases, with 13 bases between. The CDR3 loop spans 15 amino acids. The chain's CDR3 is CASSLEGTGTYGYTF. The CDR3 nucleotides are TGCGCCAGCAGCTTGGAGGGGACTGGAACCTATGGCTACACCTTC.

The chain has TRBV5-1 and TRBJ1-6; 8 bases align to TRBD1. This CDR3 comprises 16 residues. The V gene end was trimmed by 0 bases and the J gene end by 13 bases; junction bases not matched to a gene: 12. CDR1 is SGHRS and CDR2 is YFSETQ in the germline V gene. CDR3 nucleotide sequence: TGCGCCAGCAGCTTGGAAGGACAGGGCTCTCTGGGTCCCCTCCACTTT. This encodes CASSLEGQGSLGPLHF. The complete variable domain, with remaining parts taken from reference TRBV5-1 and TRBJ1-6, reads KAGVTQTPRYLIKTRGQQVTLSCSPISGHRSVSWYQQTPGQGLQFLFEYFSETQRNKGNFPGRFSGRQFSNSRSEMNVSTLELGDSALYLCASSLEGQGSLGPLHFGNGTRLTVT.

This chain joins TRBV14 and TRBJ1-3, with unresolved D. V lost 1 base and J lost 4, with 8 bases in between. Germline V CDR1 and CDR2: SGHDN, FVKESK. CDR3 size: 14 residues. The CDR3 sequence is CASSQGSRGNTIYF. In DNA form, the CDR3 reads TGTGCCAGCAGCCAAGGGTCCAGAGGAAACACCATATATTTT. The full variable domain, its missing parts supplied by reference TRBV14 and TRBJ1-3, is EAGVTQFPSHSVIEKGQTVTLRCDPISGHDNLYWYRRVMGKEIKFLLHFVKESKQDESGMPNNRFLAERTGGTYSTLKVQPAELEDSGVYFCASSQGSRGNTIYFGEGSWLTVV.